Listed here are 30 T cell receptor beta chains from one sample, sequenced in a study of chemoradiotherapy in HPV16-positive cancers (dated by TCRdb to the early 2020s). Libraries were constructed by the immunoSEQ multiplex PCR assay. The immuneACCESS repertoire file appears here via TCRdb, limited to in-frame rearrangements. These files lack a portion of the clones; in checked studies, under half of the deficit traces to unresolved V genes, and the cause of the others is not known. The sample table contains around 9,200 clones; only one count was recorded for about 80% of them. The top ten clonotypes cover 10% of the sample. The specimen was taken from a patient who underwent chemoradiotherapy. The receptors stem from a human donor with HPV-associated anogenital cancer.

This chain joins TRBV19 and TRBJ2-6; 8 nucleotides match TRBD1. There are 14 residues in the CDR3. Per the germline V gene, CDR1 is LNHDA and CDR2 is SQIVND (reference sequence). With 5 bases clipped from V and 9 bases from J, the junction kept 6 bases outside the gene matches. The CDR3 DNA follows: TGTGCCAGTAGTTTCGGACAGGGAGTCAACGTCCTGACTTTC. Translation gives CASSFGQGVNVLTF.

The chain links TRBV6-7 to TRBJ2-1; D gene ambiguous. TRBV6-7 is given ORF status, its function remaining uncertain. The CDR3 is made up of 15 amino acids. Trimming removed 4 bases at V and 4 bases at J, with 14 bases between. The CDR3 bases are TGTGCCAGCAGTTCACCCGCAGTCACGTACAATGAGCAGTTCTTC. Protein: CASSSPAVTYNEQFF.

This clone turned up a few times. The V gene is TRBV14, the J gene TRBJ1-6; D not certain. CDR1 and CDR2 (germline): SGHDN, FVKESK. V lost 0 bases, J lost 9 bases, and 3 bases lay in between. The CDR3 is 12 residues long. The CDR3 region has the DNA TGTGCCAGCAGCCAAGAAGTTTCACCCCTCCACTTT. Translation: CASSQEVSPLHF.

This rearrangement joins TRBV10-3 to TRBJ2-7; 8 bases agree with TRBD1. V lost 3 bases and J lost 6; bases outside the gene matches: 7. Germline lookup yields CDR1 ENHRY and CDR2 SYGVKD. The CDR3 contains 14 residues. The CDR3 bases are TGTGCCATCAGTGAAACCATACAGGGGGGCGAGCAGTACTTC. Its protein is CAISETIQGGEQYF.

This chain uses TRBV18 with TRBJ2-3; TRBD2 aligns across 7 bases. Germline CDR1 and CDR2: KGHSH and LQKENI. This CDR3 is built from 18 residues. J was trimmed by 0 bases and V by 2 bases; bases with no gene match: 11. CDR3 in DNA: TGTGCCAGCTCACCAGTGCGCGGGGGACCAGCCAGCACAGATACGCAGTATTTT. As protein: CASSPVRGGPASTDTQYF.

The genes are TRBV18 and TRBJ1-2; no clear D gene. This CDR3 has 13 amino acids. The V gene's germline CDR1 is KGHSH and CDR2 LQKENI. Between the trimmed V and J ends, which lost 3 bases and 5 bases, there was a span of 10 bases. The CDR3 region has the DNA TGTGCCAGCTCACCGGGGAGTAAATATGGCTACACCTTC. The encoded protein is CASSPGSKYGYTF.

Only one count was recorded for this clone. In DNA, the CDR3 is TGTGCCAGCAGCTTAGGAGGGGGGGCTAATGAAAAACTGTTTTTT. The encoded protein is CASSLGGGANEKLFF. This chain connects TRBV11-2 to TRBJ1-4, with D possibly being TRBD1 (6 bases). This CDR3 comprises 15 residues. Germline CDR1 is SGHAT and CDR2 is FQNNGV. The V end was cut by 1 base, the J end by 3 bases, with 9 bases between.

CDR3 residues: CASSLAWGGEYNEQFF. In nucleotides, the CDR3 is TGTGCCAGCAGCTTGGCCTGGGGGGGAGAATACAATGAGCAGTTCTTC. The chain links TRBV5-8 to TRBJ2-1; 7 bases align to TRBD2. The germline gives CDR1 SGHTS, CDR2 YDEGEE. The CDR3 is 16 residues long. V lost 0 bases, J lost 4 bases, and 7 bases stayed unmatched.

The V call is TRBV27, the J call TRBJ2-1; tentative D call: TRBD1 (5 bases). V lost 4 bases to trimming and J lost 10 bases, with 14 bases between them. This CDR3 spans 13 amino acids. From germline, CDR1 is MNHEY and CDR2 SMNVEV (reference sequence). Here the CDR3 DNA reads TGTGCCAGCAGTTCTGCAGGGAATGGGGAGCAGTTCTTC. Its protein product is CASSSAGNGEQFF.

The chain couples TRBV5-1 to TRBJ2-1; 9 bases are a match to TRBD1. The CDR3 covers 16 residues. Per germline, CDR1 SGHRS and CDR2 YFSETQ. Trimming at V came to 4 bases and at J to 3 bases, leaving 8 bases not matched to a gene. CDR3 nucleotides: TGCGCCAGCAGCCCAGACACAGGGGGCGTCTACAATGAGCAGTTCTTC. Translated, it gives CASSPDTGGVYNEQFF. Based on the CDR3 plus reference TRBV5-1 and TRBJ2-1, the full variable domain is KAGVTQTPRYLIKTRGQQVTLSCSPISGHRSVSWYQQTPGQGLQFLFEYFSETQRNKGNFPGRFSGRQFSNSRSEMNVSTLELGDSALYLCASSPDTGGVYNEQFFGPGTRLTVL.

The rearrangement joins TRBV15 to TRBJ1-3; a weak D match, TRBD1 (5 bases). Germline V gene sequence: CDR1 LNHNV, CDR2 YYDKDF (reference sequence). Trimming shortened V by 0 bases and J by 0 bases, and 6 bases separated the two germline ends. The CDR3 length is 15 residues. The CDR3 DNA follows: TGTGCCACCAGCAGAGATGGGGGCTCTGGAAACACCATATATTTT. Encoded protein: CATSRDGGSGNTIYF. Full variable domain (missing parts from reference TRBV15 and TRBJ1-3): DAMVIQNPRYQVTQFGKPVTLSCSQTLNHNVMYWYQQKSSQAPKLLFHYYDKDFNNEADTPDNFQSRRPNTSFCFLDIRSPGLGDTAMYLCATSRDGGSGNTIYFGEGSWLTVV.

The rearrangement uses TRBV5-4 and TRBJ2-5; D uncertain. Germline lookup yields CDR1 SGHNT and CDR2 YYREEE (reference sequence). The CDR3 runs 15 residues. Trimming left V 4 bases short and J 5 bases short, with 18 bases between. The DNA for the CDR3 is TGTGCCAGCAGCCTACCGAGAAGTCAAGGGGAGACCCAGTACTTC. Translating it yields CASSLPRSQGETQYF. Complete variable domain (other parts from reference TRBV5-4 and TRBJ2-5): ETGVTQSPTHLIKTRGQQVTLRCSSQSGHNTVSWYQQALGQGPQFIFQYYREEENGRGNFPPRFSGLQFPNYSSELNVNALELDDSALYLCASSLPRSQGETQYFGPGTRLLVL.

In nucleotides, the CDR3 is TGCGCCAGCAGCTTTATACAGGGAACGGACTATGGCTACACCTTC. It specifies CASSFIQGTDYGYTF. The chain combines TRBV5-1 with TRBJ1-2; D may be TRBD1 (6 bases). V was trimmed by 2 bases and J by 3 bases, leaving 14 bases between them. The CDR3 spans 15 residues. Per the germline V gene, CDR1 is SGHRS and CDR2 is YFSETQ.

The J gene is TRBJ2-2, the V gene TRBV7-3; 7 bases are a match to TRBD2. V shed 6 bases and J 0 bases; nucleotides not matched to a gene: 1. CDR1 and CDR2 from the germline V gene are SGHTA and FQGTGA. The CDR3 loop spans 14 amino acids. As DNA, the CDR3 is TGTGCCAGCAGTCGGGGGGCGAACACCGGGGAGCTGTTTTTT. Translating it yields CASSRGANTGELFF.

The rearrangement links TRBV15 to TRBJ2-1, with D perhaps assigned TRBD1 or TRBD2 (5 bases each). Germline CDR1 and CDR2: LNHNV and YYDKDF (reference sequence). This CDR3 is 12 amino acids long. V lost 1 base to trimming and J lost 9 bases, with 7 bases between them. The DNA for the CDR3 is TGTGCCACCAGCAGAGTGAGGGGTGAGCAGTTCTTC. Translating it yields CATSRVRGEQFF.

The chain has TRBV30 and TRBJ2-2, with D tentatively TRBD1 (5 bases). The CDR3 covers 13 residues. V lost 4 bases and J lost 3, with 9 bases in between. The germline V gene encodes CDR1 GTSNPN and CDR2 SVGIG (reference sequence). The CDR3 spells CAWTSGYTGELFF. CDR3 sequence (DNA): TGTGCCTGGACATCAGGGTACACCGGGGAGCTGTTTTTT.

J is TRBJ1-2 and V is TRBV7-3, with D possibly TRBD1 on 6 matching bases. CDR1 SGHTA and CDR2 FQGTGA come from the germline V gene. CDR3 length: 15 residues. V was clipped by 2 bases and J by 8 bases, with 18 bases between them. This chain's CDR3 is CASSLYNRDPGGYTF. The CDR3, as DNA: TGTGCCAGCAGCTTATATAACAGGGATCCGGGCGGCTACACCTTC.

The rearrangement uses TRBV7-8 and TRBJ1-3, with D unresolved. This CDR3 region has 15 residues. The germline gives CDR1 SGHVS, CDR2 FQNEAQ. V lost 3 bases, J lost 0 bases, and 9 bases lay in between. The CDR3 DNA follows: TGTGCCAGCAGCTTGGAGGGTTCCTCTGGAAACACCATATATTTT. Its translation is CASSLEGSSGNTIYF.

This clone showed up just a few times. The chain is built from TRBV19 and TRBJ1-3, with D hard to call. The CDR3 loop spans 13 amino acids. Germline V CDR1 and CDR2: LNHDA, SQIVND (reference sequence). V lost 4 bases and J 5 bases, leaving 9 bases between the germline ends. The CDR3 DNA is TGTGCCAGTAGTAGTACACCAAGAAACACCATATATTTT. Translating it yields CASSSTPRNTIYF.

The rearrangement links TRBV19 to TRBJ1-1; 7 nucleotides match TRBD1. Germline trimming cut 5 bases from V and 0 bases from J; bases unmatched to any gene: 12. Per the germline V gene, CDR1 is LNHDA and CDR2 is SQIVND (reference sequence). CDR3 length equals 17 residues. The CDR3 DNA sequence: TGTGCCAGTAGTCCAATACCCGGGACAGAGTTGAACACTGAAGCTTTCTTT. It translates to CASSPIPGTELNTEAFF.

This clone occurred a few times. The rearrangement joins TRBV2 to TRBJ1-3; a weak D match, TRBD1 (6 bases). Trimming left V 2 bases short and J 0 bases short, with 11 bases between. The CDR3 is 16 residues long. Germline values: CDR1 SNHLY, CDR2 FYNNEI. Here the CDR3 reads CASSEFRGSSGNTIYF. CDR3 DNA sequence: TGTGCCAGCAGTGAATTCAGGGGTAGCTCTGGAAACACCATATATTTT. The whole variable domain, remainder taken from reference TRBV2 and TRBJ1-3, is EPEVTQTPSHQVTQMGQEVILRCVPISNHLYFYWYRQILGQKVEFLVSFYNNEISEKSEIFDDQFSVERPDGSNFTLKIRSTKLEDSAMYFCASSEFRGSSGNTIYFGEGSWLTVV.

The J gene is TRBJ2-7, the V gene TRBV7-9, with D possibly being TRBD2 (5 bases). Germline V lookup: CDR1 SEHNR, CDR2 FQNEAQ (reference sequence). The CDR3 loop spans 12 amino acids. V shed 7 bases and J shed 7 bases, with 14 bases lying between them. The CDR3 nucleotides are TGTGCCAGCACAACAGCCCCGGGGGAGCAGTACTTC. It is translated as CASTTAPGEQYF. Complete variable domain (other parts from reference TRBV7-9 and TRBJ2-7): DTGVSQNPRHKITKRGQNVTFRCDPISEHNRLYWYRQTLGQGPEFLTYFQNEAQLEKSRLLSDRFSAERPKGSFSTLEIQRTEQGDSAMYLCASTTAPGEQYFGPGTRLTVT.

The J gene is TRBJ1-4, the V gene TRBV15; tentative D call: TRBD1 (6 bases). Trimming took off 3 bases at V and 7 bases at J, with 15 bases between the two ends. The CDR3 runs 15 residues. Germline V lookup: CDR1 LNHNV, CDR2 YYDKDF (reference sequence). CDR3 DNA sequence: TGTGCCACCAGCAGGCTGACAGGCGGGAGTGAAAAACTGTTTTTT. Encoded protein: CATSRLTGGSEKLFF.

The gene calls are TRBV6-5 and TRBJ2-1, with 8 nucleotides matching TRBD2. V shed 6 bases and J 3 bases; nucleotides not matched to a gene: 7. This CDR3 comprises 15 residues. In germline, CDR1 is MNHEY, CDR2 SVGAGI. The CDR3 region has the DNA TGTGCCAGCAGCGACGGGGGGGCCGGCTACAATGAGCAGTTCTTC. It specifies CASSDGGAGYNEQFF.

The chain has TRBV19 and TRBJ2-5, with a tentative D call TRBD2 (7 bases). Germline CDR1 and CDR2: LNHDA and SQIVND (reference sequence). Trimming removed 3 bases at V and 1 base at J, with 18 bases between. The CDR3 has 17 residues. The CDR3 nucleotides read TGTGCCAGTAGTATTGAAGGCGGGGGCGCACTCCAAGAGACCCAGTACTTC. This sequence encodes CASSIEGGGALQETQYF.

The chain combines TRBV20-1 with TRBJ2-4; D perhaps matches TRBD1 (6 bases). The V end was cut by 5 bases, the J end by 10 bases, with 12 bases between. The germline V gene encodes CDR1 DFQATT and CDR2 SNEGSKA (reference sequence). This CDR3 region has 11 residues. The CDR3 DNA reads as TGCAGTGCTGCGACAGGCGGTATTCAGTACTTC. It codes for CSAATGGIQYF.

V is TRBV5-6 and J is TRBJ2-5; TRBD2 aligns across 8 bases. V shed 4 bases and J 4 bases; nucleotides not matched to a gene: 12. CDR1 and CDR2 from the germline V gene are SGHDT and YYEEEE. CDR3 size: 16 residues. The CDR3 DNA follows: TGTGCCAGCAGCCCAAAAAGCGGGGGCCTAAGAGAGACCCAGTACTTC. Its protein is CASSPKSGGLRETQYF.

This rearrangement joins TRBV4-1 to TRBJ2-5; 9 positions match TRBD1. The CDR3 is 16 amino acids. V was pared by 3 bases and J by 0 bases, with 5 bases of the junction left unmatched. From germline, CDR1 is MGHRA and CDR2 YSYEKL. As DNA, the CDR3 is TGCGCCAGCAGCCAGAGGACAGGGGCGTACCAAGAGACCCAGTACTTC. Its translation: CASSQRTGAYQETQYF.

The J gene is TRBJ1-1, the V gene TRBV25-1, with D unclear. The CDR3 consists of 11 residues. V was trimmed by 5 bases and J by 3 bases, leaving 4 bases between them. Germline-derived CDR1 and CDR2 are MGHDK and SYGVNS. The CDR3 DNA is TGTGCCAGCAGTCCGGACACTGAAGCTTTCTTT. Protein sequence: CASSPDTEAFF.

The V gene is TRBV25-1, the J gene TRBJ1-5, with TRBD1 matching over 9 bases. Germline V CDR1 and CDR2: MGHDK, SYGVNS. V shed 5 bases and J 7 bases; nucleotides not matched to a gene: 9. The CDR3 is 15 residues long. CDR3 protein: CASSPTGGARQPQHF. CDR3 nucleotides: TGTGCCAGCAGTCCTACAGGGGGCGCGAGGCAGCCCCAGCATTTT.